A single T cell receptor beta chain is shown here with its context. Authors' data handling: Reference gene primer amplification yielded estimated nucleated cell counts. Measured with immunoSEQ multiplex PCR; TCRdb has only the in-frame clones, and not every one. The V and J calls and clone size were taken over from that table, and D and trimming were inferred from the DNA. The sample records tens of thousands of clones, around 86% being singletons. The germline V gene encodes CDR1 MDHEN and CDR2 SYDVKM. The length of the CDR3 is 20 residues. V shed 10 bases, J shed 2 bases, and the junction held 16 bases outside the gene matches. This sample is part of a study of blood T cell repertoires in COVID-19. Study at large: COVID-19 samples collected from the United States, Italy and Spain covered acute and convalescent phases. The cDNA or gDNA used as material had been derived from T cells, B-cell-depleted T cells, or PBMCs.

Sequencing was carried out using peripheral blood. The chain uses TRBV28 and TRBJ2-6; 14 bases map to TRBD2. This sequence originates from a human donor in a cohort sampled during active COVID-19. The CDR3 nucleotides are TGTGCCATACCGGGGCAGGGGGAGACTAGCGGGAGGGCTGGGGCCAACGTCCTGACTTTC. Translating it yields CAIPGQGETSGRAGANVLTF.